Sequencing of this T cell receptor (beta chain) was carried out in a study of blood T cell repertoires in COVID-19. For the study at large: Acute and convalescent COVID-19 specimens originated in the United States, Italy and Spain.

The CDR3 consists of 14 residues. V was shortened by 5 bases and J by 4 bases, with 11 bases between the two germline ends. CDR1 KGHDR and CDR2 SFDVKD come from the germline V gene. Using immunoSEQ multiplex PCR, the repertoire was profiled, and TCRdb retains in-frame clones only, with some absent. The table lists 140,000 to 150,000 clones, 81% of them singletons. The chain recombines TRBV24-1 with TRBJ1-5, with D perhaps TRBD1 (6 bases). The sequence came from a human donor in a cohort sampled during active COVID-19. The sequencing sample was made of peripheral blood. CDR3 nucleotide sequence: TGTGCCACCAGTGGGGCAGGGGTTAATCAGCCCCAGCATTTT. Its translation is CATSGAGVNQPQHF.